Included here is one T cell receptor beta chain sequence, with context. The authors' processing: Reference gene primer amplification in the assay estimated nucleated cell counts. TCRdb's copy holds only in-frame clones and misses some; the assay was immunoSEQ multiplex PCR. V, J and clone size are those of that table, while D and trimming were read from the DNA. This table has about 150,000 clones, 85% to 90% appearing once. This record comes from a study of blood T cell repertoires in COVID-19. Study context: Material from acute and convalescent COVID-19 was sourced from the United States, Italy and Spain.

The CDR3 contains 18 residues. V shed 0 bases, J shed 1 base, and the junction held 12 bases outside the gene matches. Germline V gives CDR1 SGHDT, CDR2 YYEEEE. This receptor was obtained from a man older than 75 with acute or convalescent COVID-19. The chain recombines TRBV5-6 with TRBJ1-2, with 7 bases identical to TRBD1. The specimen was peripheral blood. The CDR3 DNA is TGTGCCAGCAGCTTGGGACAGGGAATCGGAAGCGATAACTATGGCTACACCTTC. It yields the protein CASSLGQGIGSDNYGYTF. The entire variable domain, with the rest obtained from reference TRBV5-6 and TRBJ1-2, is as follows: DAGVTQSPTHLIKTRGQQVTLRCSPKSGHDTVSWYQQALGQGPQFIFQYYEEEERQRGNFPDRFSGHQFPNYSSELNVNALLLGDSALYLCASSLGQGIGSDNYGYTFGSGTRLTVV.